The 18 T cell receptor beta chains listed next were all sequenced from one sample in a study of Ad26.COV2.S vaccination and SARS-CoV-2 variants. TCRdb's table, derived via immunoSEQ multiplex PCR, lists solely in-frame clones and lacks some. The data show tens of thousands of clones, with 65% to 90% seen just once and around half held by the top ten. The sequencing here drew on peripheral blood, taken after recovery from COVID-19. These receptors were obtained from a human donor who had recovered from COVID-19.

V and J are TRBV7-9 and TRBJ2-1; tentatively, D is TRBD2 (6 bases). The CDR3 sequence is 15 residues long. Per germline, CDR1 SEHNR and CDR2 FQNEAQ (reference sequence). V was cut by 5 bases and J by 0 bases, with 11 bases left in between. The CDR3 region is CASSGGGSSYNEQFF. The CDR3 DNA is TGTGCCAGCAGCGGTGGGGGGAGCTCCTACAATGAGCAGTTCTTC.

The chain is built from TRBV2 and TRBJ2-7, with no clear D. Deletions cut 3 bases from V and 3 bases from J, with 6 bases between. CDR3 length equals 12 residues. Germline loops: CDR1 SNHLY, CDR2 FYNNEI. CDR3 bases: TGTGCCAGCAGTGAGACCCGCTACGAGCAGTACTTC. It translates to CASSETRYEQYF. Combining the CDR3 with reference TRBV2 and TRBJ2-7 gives the whole variable domain EPEVTQTPSHQVTQMGQEVILRCVPISNHLYFYWYRQILGQKVEFLVSFYNNEISEKSEIFDDQFSVERPDGSNFTLKIRSTKLEDSAMYFCASSETRYEQYFGPGTRLTVT.

This chain uses TRBV19 with TRBJ1-1; 7 bases agree with TRBD1. CDR1 is LNHDA and CDR2 is SQIVND in the germline V gene (reference sequence). This CDR3 is 17 amino acids long. The ends lost 2 bases at V and 2 bases at J; junction bases unmatched: 11. The CDR3 protein is CASSIQHRDRQNTEAFF. The CDR3 nucleotides are TGTGCCAGTAGTATACAGCACCGGGACAGACAAAACACTGAAGCTTTCTTT. Complete variable domain (other parts from reference TRBV19 and TRBJ1-1): DGGITQSPKYLFRKEGQNVTLSCEQNLNHDAMYWYRQDPGQGLRLIYYSQIVNDFQKGDIAEGYSVSREKKESFPLTVTSAQKNPTAFYLCASSIQHRDRQNTEAFFGQGTRLTVV.

The J gene is TRBJ1-1, the V gene TRBV3-1 (or the pseudogene TRBV3-2); unclear D gene. The germline V gene encodes CDR1 LGHDT and CDR2 YNNKEL (reference sequence). The V gene lost 1 base and the J gene lost 7 bases, with 10 bases spanning the gap. This CDR3 region has 13 residues. The CDR3 DNA reads as TGTGCCAGCAGCCAAGGTGATCTGCGTGAAGCTTTCTTT. Its protein is CASSQGDLREAFF.

This chain uses TRBV9 with TRBJ1-2, with D unclear. Germline values: CDR1 SGDLS, CDR2 YYNGEE. CDR3 length: 12 amino acids. Trimming stripped 3 bases from V and 3 bases from J, with 6 bases between. The CDR3 nucleotides read TGTGCCAGCAGCGCCGAGGACTATGGCTACACCTTC. It encodes CASSAEDYGYTF.

J is TRBJ2-1 and V is TRBV10-1; the match to TRBD2 covers 9 bases. This CDR3 has 16 amino acids. Germline V lookup: CDR1 WNHNN, CDR2 SYGVQD (reference sequence). V trimming: 3 bases; J trimming: 4 bases; junction bases outside the gene matches: 7. The CDR3 DNA reads TGCGCCAGCAGTGATAGGCGAGCGGGGGGTTACAATGAGCAGTTCTTC. Protein product: CASSDRRAGGYNEQFF.

V usage is TRBV10-1 and J usage is TRBJ2-3, with 7 bases matching TRBD2. The length of the CDR3 is 13 residues. Germline CDR1 is WNHNN and CDR2 is SYGVQD (reference sequence). The V and J ends lost 3 bases and 6 bases, in that order; junction bases with no gene match: 3. CDR3 region: CASSDAGADTQYF. CDR3 nucleotides: TGCGCCAGCAGTGACGCGGGAGCGGATACGCAGTATTTT.

The chain combines TRBV2 with TRBJ2-1; D could derive from TRBD1 or TRBD2 (5 bases each). CDR1 and CDR2 from the germline V gene are SNHLY and FYNNEI. The CDR3 totals 13 residues. Trimming shortened V by 6 bases and J by 7 bases, and 13 bases separated the two germline ends. CDR3 region: CASSWDQTNEQFF. The DNA of the CDR3 is TGTGCCAGCAGCTGGGACCAAACAAATGAGCAGTTCTTC.

The rearrangement joins TRBV7-8 to TRBJ2-7; D might be TRBD2 (6 bases). CDR3 length: 16 residues. CDR1 SGHVS and CDR2 FQNEAQ come from the germline V gene. V lost 5 bases to trimming and J lost 2 bases, with 19 bases between them. The chain's CDR3 is CASSPPWSGRTYEQYF. In nucleotides, the CDR3 is TGTGCCAGCAGCCCACCCTGGTCCGGGAGAACCTACGAGCAGTACTTC.

This clone was found once. The chain employs TRBV5-1 and TRBJ2-6; D unclear. V dropped 2 bases and J dropped 3 bases, with 9 bases sitting between them. Looked up from germline, CDR1 is SGHRS and CDR2 is YFSETQ. CDR3 length: 15 residues. The CDR3 protein is CASSFPVIGANVLTF. The CDR3 DNA sequence: TGCGCCAGCAGCTTTCCGGTTATTGGGGCCAACGTCCTGACTTTC.

This clone was picked up one time. The chain combines TRBV4-2 with TRBJ2-5, with 9 bases aligning to TRBD2. J was trimmed by 5 bases and V by 4 bases; bases with no gene match: 8. This CDR3 region has 15 residues. CDR1 is LGHNA, CDR2 YNFKEQ, per germline. CDR3 sequence: CASSPSSREGETQYF. In nucleotides, the CDR3 is TGTGCCAGCAGCCCATCTTCGCGGGAGGGGGAGACCCAGTACTTC.

The chain joins TRBV12-3 or TRBV12-4 to TRBJ2-5; D is unclear. Trimming removed 3 bases at V and 5 bases at J, with 10 bases between. The CDR3 consists of 13 residues. CDR3 nucleotides: TGTGCCAGCAGTTTGGCTAGGATCGAGACCCAGTACTTC. This translates into CASSLARIETQYF.

The chain links TRBV10-3 to TRBJ2-1, with 9 bases aligning to TRBD2. The CDR3 totals 16 residues. Germline V CDR1 and CDR2: ENHRY, SYGVKD. V lost 0 bases to trimming and J lost 4 bases; unmatched junction nucleotides: 4. CDR3 protein: CAISESSGGVYNEQFF. In nucleotides, the CDR3 is TGTGCCATCAGTGAGTCTAGCGGGGGAGTTTACAATGAGCAGTTCTTC.

The chain employs TRBV6-5 and TRBJ2-2, with D unresolved. CDR3 size: 14 residues. V was shortened by 6 bases and J by 4 bases, with 12 bases between the two germline ends. Per germline, CDR1 MNHEY and CDR2 SVGAGI. The CDR3 reads CASRPAGPTGELFF. The CDR3 nucleotides are TGTGCCAGCAGGCCCGCTGGGCCCACCGGGGAGCTGTTTTTT.

V and J are TRBV5-6 and TRBJ1-2; D may be TRBD1 (6 bases). The germline V gene has CDR1 SGHDT and CDR2 YYEEEE. This CDR3 has 17 amino acids. V lost 0 bases, J lost 6 bases, and 21 bases lay in between. The CDR3 reads CASSLASSGVGIDGYTF. DNA of the CDR3: TGTGCCAGCAGCTTGGCATCTTCAGGGGTGGGTATCGATGGCTACACCTTC.

This clone is medium-sized. The V call is TRBV2, the J call TRBJ1-5; D may be TRBD1 (5 bases). Trimming stripped 3 bases from V and 7 bases from J, with 13 bases between. The CDR3 length is 14 residues. CDR1 and CDR2 from the germline V gene are SNHLY and FYNNEI. The CDR3 here is CASSEGRGQQPQHF. For the CDR3, the DNA is TGTGCCAGCAGTGAGGGTAGGGGTCAACAGCCCCAGCATTTT.

V usage is TRBV7-8 and J usage is TRBJ1-1; D uncertain. The CDR3 totals 17 residues. Germline lookup yields CDR1 SGHVS and CDR2 FQNEAQ. The ends were cut back, 2 bases at V and 5 bases at J, with 21 bases in the middle. CDR3 sequence (DNA): TGTGCCAGCAGCTTACTGGGATCTGCAGGTAGTATGACTGAAGCTTTCTTT. Its protein is CASSLLGSAGSMTEAFF.

The V and J genes are TRBV6-5 and TRBJ1-5; D unclear. Trimming left V 7 bases short and J 5 bases short, with 18 bases between. There are 15 residues in the CDR3. Germline V gene data show CDR1 as MNHEY and CDR2 as SVGAGI. CDR3: CASIPAEIRHQPQHF. The CDR3 DNA follows: TGTGCCAGCATCCCGGCCGAGATTAGGCATCAGCCCCAGCATTTT.